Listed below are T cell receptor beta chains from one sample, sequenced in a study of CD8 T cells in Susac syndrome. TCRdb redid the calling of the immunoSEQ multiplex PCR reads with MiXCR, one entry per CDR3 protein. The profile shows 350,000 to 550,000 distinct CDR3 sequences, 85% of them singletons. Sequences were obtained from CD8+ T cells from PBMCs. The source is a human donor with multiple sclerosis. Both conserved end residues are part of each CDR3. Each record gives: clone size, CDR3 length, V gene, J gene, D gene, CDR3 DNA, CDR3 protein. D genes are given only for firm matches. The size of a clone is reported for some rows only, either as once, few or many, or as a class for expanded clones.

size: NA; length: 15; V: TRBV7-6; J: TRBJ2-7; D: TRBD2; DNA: TGTGCCAGCAGCCCCTTCGGGCTAGCGGGGTACGAGCAGTACTTC; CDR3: CASSPFGLAGYEQYF
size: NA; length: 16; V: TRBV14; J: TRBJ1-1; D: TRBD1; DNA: TGTGCCAGCAGCCCTACAGGGGGGGCGATGAACACTGAAGCTTTCTTT; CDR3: CASSPTGGAMNTEAFF
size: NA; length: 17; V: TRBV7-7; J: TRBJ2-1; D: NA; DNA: TGTGCTAGCGACGGAACTCCGGGACCCTGCTCCTACAATGAGCAGTTCTTC; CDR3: CASDGTPGPCSYNEQFF
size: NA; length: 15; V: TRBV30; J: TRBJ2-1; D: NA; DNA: TGTGCCTGGAGTGTGGACGGTAGCTCCTACAATGAGCAGTTCTTC; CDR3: CAWSVDGSSYNEQFF
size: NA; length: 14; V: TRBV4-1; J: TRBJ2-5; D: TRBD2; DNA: TGCGCCAGCAGCTCCGCGGGGGGGCAGGAGACCCAGTACTTC; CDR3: CASSSAGGQETQYF
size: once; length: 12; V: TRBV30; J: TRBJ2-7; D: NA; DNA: TGTGCCTGGAGTGGGGTCTTAGGCGAGCAGTACTTC; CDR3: CAWSGVLGEQYF
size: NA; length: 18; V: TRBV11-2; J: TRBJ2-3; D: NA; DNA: TGTGCCAGCAGCTTGATCCCGATAGGGGGGGCCCTTGCAGATACGCAGTATTTT; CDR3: CASSLIPIGGALADTQYF
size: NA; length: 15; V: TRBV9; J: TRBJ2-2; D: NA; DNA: TGTGCCAGCAGCCAAGACAGGTTGAACACCGGGGAGCTGTTTTTT; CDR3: CASSQDRLNTGELFF
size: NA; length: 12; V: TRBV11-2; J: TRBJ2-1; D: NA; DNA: TGTGCCAGCAGCAAGACAGGATCTGAGCAGTTCTTC; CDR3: CASSKTGSEQFF
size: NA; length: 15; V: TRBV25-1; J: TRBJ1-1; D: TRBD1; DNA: TGTGCCAGCAGAGTAACCGGGACAGTTAACACTGAAGCTTTCTTT; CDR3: CASRVTGTVNTEAFF
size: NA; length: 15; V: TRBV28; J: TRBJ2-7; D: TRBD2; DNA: TGTGCCAGCAGTTGGGGACTAGCGGGCAACTACGAGCAGTACTTC; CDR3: CASSWGLAGNYEQYF
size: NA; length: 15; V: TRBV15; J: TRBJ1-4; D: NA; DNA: TGTGCCACCAGCAGTTGGCGGGGAGAAAATGAAAAACTGTTTTTT; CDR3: CATSSWRGENEKLFF
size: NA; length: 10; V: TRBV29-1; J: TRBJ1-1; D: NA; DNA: TGCAGCGTTGGCGCAGGGGAAGCTTTCTTT; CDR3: CSVGAGEAFF
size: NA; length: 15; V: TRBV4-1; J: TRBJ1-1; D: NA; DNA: TGCGCCAGCAGCCAAGATGGGCAAGAAGGGGCTGAAGCTTTCTTT; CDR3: CASSQDGQEGAEAFF
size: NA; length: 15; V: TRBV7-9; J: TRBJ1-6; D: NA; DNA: TGTGCCAGCAGCTTAGCGCTGCGGGGAGATTCACCCCTCCACTTT; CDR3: CASSLALRGDSPLHF
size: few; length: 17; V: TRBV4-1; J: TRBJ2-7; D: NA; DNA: TGCGCCAGCAGCCAGTACCTCGGAGGAGATCCCGGCTACGAGCAGTACTTC; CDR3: CASSQYLGGDPGYEQYF